The rows below give T cell receptor beta chains drawn from one sample of a study of blood T cell repertoires in COVID-19. Here immunoSEQ multiplex PCR was the method, and the copy in TCRdb shows in-frame clones only, minus some. Here the sample spans 240,000 or so clones, around 86% being singletons. The source material was peripheral blood. These TCRs come from a woman aged 55-69 years with active or convalescent COVID-19. Each CDR3 is given with its conserved first and last residue. The D gene is left open where the match is weak. Clone size is given for some rows only: seen once, a few or many times, or a class if the clone is expanded.

V	size	D	length	J	DNA	CDR3
TRBV3-1/TRBV3-2	-	TRBD1	16	TRBJ2-3	TGTGCCAGCAGCCAAGGCGTGGGACAGGGCACAGATACGCAGTATTTT	CASSQGVGQGTDTQYF
TRBV4-3	-	TRBD1	15	TRBJ2-1	TGCGCCAGCAGCCAAGATCAGGGGGATTTCAATGAGCAGTTCTTC	CASSQDQGDFNEQFF
TRBV30	few	TRBD2	12	TRBJ2-7	TGTGCCTGGACCAAGGGAGGGTACGAGCAGTACTTC	CAWTKGGYEQYF
TRBV7-2	-	TRBD2	16	TRBJ2-3	TGTGCCAGCAGCTCAGGACTAGTTAAATTTACGGATACGCAGTATTTT	CASSSGLVKFTDTQYF
TRBV7-3	-	TRBD2	16	TRBJ2-5	TGTGCCAGCAGCTTAGAGAAGCGGGGGGGCCGGGAGACCCAGTACTTC	CASSLEKRGGRETQYF
TRBV9	-	TRBD2	18	TRBJ2-1	TGTGCCAGCAGCGCGTGGGGTTGGTCCGCGGGGGGTAGGGATGAGCAGTTCTTC	CASSAWGWSAGGRDEQFF
TRBV3-1/TRBV3-2	-	TRBD2	16	TRBJ2-7	TGTGCCAGCAGCCAAGAATGGGCTAGCGGGGTGATCGAGCAGTACTTC	CASSQEWASGVIEQYF
TRBV3-1/TRBV3-2	-	-	15	TRBJ2-1	TGTGCCAGCAGCCCGGACACATCCTCCTACAATGAGCAGTTCTTC	CASSPDTSSYNEQFF
TRBV5-6	-	TRBD1	14	TRBJ1-2	TGTGCCAGCAGCTTTACAGGGGGCAATTATGGCTACACCTTC	CASSFTGGNYGYTF
TRBV10-2	-	TRBD2	13	TRBJ2-5	TGCGCCAGCGGGACTAGTTTATGGGAGACCCAGTACTTC	CASGTSLWETQYF
TRBV19	many	TRBD2	16	TRBJ2-2	TGTGCCAGTAGGTCCCGGGACGGCGGGGGGACCGGGGAGCTGTTTTTT	CASRSRDGGGTGELFF
TRBV6-1	-	TRBD1	14	TRBJ1-2	TGTGCCAGCAGTGAAGCGTACAGGGGGTCGGGCTACACCTTC	CASSEAYRGSGYTF
TRBV7-2	-	-	15	TRBJ2-7	TGTGCCAGCAGCTTAGCGCCGGGGTTTCGCTACGAGCAGTACTTC	CASSLAPGFRYEQYF
TRBV5-1	-	-	15	TRBJ1-1	TGCGCCAGCAGCCCATTGGGGGGGCAGAACACTGAAGCTTTCTTT	CASSPLGGQNTEAFF
TRBV27	-	TRBD2	14	TRBJ2-1	TGTGCCAGCAGTTTAGGCTATGTGCGGGGGGACCCGTTCTTC	CASSLGYVRGDPFF
TRBV6-5	-	-	12	TRBJ1-1	TGTGCCAGCAGTCTTACAGGGACTGAAGCTTTCTTT	CASSLTGTEAFF
TRBV19	many	TRBD1	13	TRBJ1-2	TGTGCCAGTAGTGGGGACAGTAACTATGGCTACACCTTC	CASSGDSNYGYTF
TRBV7-6	-	-	14	TRBJ1-2	TGTGCCAGCAGCCTAGGCAGGGCAGAATATGGCTACACCTTC	CASSLGRAEYGYTF
TRBV6-6	once	TRBD1	15	TRBJ1-3	TGTGCCAGCAGGGTACAGGGGCCTTCTGGAAACACCATATATTTT	CASRVQGPSGNTIYF
TRBV19	-	TRBD1	15	TRBJ1-6	TGTGCCAGTAGACCCGGGACAGCCGATAATTCACCCCTCCACTTT	CASRPGTADNSPLHF
TRBV3-1/TRBV3-2	-	TRBD2	18	TRBJ2-3	TGTGCCAGCAGCCAATCTTTCTACGGGGGGGTCCCCAAAGATACGCAGTATTTT	CASSQSFYGGVPKDTQYF
TRBV19	-	TRBD1	17	TRBJ1-2	TGTGCCAGTAGTATAGATCTCGGACAGGGGCCCGGATATGGCTACACCTTC	CASSIDLGQGPGYGYTF
TRBV6-2/TRBV6-3	-	TRBD1	14	TRBJ1-5	TGTGCCAGCAGTCGGGGACAGCGTAATCAGCCCCAGCATTTT	CASSRGQRNQPQHF
TRBV7-9	once	TRBD1	12	TRBJ1-1	TGTGCCAGCAGCTTAGGACAGGGCGAAGCTTTCTTT	CASSLGQGEAFF
TRBV5-1	-	TRBD2	18	TRBJ2-5	TGCGCCAGCAGCACGCCCGGGACTAGCGGGGGGGTCCGGGAGACCCAGTACTTC	CASSTPGTSGGVRETQYF
TRBV4-1	-	TRBD1	17	TRBJ1-1	TGCGCCAGCAGCCAAGAGCTTACGAGGGGGCCTAACACTGAAGCTTTCTTT	CASSQELTRGPNTEAFF
TRBV20-1	-	-	11	TRBJ1-2	TGCAGCGTATGGGGCAACGAAGGCTACACCTTC	CSVWGNEGYTF
TRBV9	-	-	15	TRBJ1-1	TGTGCCAGCAGCGCGGCACAGGGACGGAACACTGAAGCTTTCTTT	CASSAAQGRNTEAFF
TRBV7-8	-	-	12	TRBJ1-1	TGTGCCAGCAGCTTGTGGGGGCGCGGAGCTTTCTTT	CASSLWGRGAFF
TRBV7-9	-	TRBD2	16	TRBJ2-2	TGTGCCAGCAGGTCCGGGGGGGCCCCCCCCACCGGGGAGCTGTTTTTT	CASRSGGAPPTGELFF
TRBV6-5	once	TRBD1	14	TRBJ1-1	TGTGCCAGCAGTTATGGTGGGACAGCTACTGAAGCTTTCTTT	CASSYGGTATEAFF
TRBV2	few	-	14	TRBJ2-7	TGTGCCAGCAAAAGTGCCAGGGAATACGACGAGCAGTACTTC	CASKSAREYDEQYF
TRBV5-1	once	TRBD1	18	TRBJ2-2	TGCGCCAGCAGCTCCCTAGGCCAGGGACAGCCACTCACCGGGGAGCTGTTTTTT	CASSSLGQGQPLTGELFF
TRBV11-2	-	-	14	TRBJ2-7	TGTGCCAGCAGCGGGGGAGGGGGGTCCTACGAGCAGTACTTC	CASSGGGGSYEQYF
TRBV9	-	-	16	TRBJ2-3	TGTGCCAGCAGCGTAGGTGCGGGGGCCGACACAGATACGCAGTATTTT	CASSVGAGADTDTQYF
TRBV7-2	-	TRBD1	15	TRBJ1-4	TGTGCCAGCAGCTCCTCCGGGACAGGGGTTGAAAAACTGTTTTTT	CASSSSGTGVEKLFF
TRBV7-9	-	-	17	TRBJ2-6	TGTGCCAGCAGCTTACTTCTCCGTCTCTCTGGGGCCAACGTCCTGACTTTC	CASSLLLRLSGANVLTF
TRBV25-1	-	-	13	TRBJ1-2	TGTGCCAGCAGTGAAGTAGGGGCTGAGGGCTACACCTTC	CASSEVGAEGYTF
TRBV2	few	TRBD2	15	TRBJ2-3	TGTGCCAGCAGGGTTAGCGGGGGGGCTGCAGATACGCAGTATTTT	CASRVSGGAADTQYF
TRBV5-5	few	-	13	TRBJ1-2	TGTGCCAGCAGCTTGGAAGGGGGCTATGGCTACACCTTC	CASSLEGGYGYTF
TRBV3-1/TRBV3-2	once	-	18	TRBJ2-3	TGTGCCAGCAGTCATACTTATGGGGCGGGGTGGCAAGGGGATACGCAGTATTTT	CASSHTYGAGWQGDTQYF
TRBV7-2	-	-	15	TRBJ1-6	TGTGCCAGCAGCTTACGGGCAGGGGAAAATTCACCCCTCCACTTT	CASSLRAGENSPLHF
TRBV6-5	-	-	14	TRBJ1-5	TGTGCCAGCAAATCAGGTGTGGTCAATCAGCCCCAGCATTTT	CASKSGVVNQPQHF
TRBV18	-	-	17	TRBJ1-2	TGTGCCAGCTCAGCAGGGCAGGTCCGGCGGAATAACTATGGCTACACCTTC	CASSAGQVRRNNYGYTF
TRBV7-2	-	TRBD2	15	TRBJ2-5	TGTGCCAGCAGCCCCCCGGGGGAGGGGAAAGAGACCCAGTACTTC	CASSPPGEGKETQYF
TRBV27	-	TRBD1	14	TRBJ1-6	TGTGCCAGCAGTTCGGACAGGGCCAACTCACCCCTCCACTTT	CASSSDRANSPLHF
TRBV7-2	-	-	13	TRBJ1-2	TGTGCCAGCAGCCGGGACGGACTATATGGCTACACCTTC	CASSRDGLYGYTF
TRBV6-5	-	-	14	TRBJ1-2	TGTGCCAGCACCGTTCCAGGGGCTACCTATGGCTACACCTTC	CASTVPGATYGYTF
TRBV6-6	-	TRBD1	15	TRBJ1-2	TGTGCCAGCAGTATCACCGGGACAGATAACTATGGCTACACCTTC	CASSITGTDNYGYTF
TRBV5-8	-	TRBD1	17	TRBJ1-2	TGTGCCAGCAGCTTGGCGACAGGGAGGAGGGCTAACTATGGCTACACCTTC	CASSLATGRRANYGYTF
TRBV11-3	-	-	13	TRBJ1-1	TGTGCCAGCAGCTTAGACCAGAACACTGAAGCTTTCTTT	CASSLDQNTEAFF
TRBV6-1	-	TRBD2	17	TRBJ2-5	TGTGCCAGCAGTGTGGGCCAACTAGCGGGGGGTGGGGAGACCCAGTACTTC	CASSVGQLAGGGETQYF
TRBV7-6	-	-	15	TRBJ2-3	TGTGCCAGCAGCTTAGTCGGCAGGGATACAGATACGCAGTATTTT	CASSLVGRDTDTQYF
TRBV7-9	few	TRBD2	17	TRBJ2-3	TGTGCCAGCAGCTTAGGGCTAGCGGGGGCGAGGACAGATACGCAGTATTTT	CASSLGLAGARTDTQYF
TRBV19	-	TRBD1	15	TRBJ1-5	TGTGCCAGTAGTATGGACAGGGGCGGCAATCAGCCCCAGCATTTT	CASSMDRGGNQPQHF
TRBV18	-	TRBD1	15	TRBJ1-5	TGTGCCAGCTCAGGACAGAGGCAGGGGGGTCAGCCCCAGCATTTT	CASSGQRQGGQPQHF
TRBV7-9	-	TRBD2	15	TRBJ2-5	TGTGCCAGCAGCTTAGGGCTAGCGGGGGAAGAGACCCAGTACTTC	CASSLGLAGEETQYF